This T cell receptor beta chain is from a study of response to subunit inactivated influenza vaccine. V gave up 6 bases and J gave up 2 bases, with 13 bases separating them. Germline CDR1 reads SQVTM; CDR2 reads ANQGSEA. There are 13 residues in the CDR3. Each CDR3 protein gets one entry after TCRdb re-called the RT-PCR reads with MiXCR. The sample has some 850,000 distinct CDR3 sequences; approximately 17% are singletons. Study conclusions and caveats: There was a suggestion from the authors that each seasonal influenza vaccination recruits few new T cells.

Worth noting for this clonotype: Its specificity is unknown.

The sample here was PBMCs from blood, taken 5 to 6 days after vaccination. The sequence was collected from a man in his fifties who received an inactivated influenza vaccine. This sequence joins TRBV29-1 and TRBJ1-1, with D unclear. CDR3 residues: CSVRPWGNTEAFF. DNA for the CDR3: TGCAGCGTCCGCCCTTGGGGAAACACTGAAGCTTTCTTT.